A single sample is the source of the 31 T cell receptor beta chains below, sequenced in a study of early T cells in non-severe SARS-CoV-2 infection. Each CDR3 protein gets one entry after TCRdb re-called the 5' RACE reads with MiXCR. The sample yields 70,000 to 95,000 distinct CDR3 sequences, roughly 15% seen once. Sequencing input: whole blood. Source of these receptors: an adult who was a healthcare worker with PCR-confirmed SARS-CoV-2 infection or an uninfected control (not recorded which).

This clonotype was seen only a few times. This rearrangement joins TRBV20-1 to TRBJ2-5; no clear D gene. Germline lookup yields CDR1 DFQATT and CDR2 SNEGSKA (reference sequence). The V gene lost 1 base and the J gene lost 3 bases, with 9 bases spanning the gap. CDR3 length equals 13 residues. The CDR3 DNA reads as TGCAGTGCTAGAGTCGCGTCGAAAGAGACCCAGTACTTC. Its translation: CSARVASKETQYF.

J is TRBJ2-5 and V is TRBV5-4; D is unresolved. Trimming stripped 4 bases from V and 0 bases from J, with 7 bases between. Germline-derived CDR1 and CDR2 are SGHNT and YYREEE (reference sequence). The CDR3 runs 13 residues. The CDR3 sequence is CASSTYNQETQYF. Written as DNA, the CDR3 is TGTGCCAGCAGCACATATAACCAAGAGACCCAGTACTTC.

The chain has TRBV12-3 or TRBV12-4 and TRBJ1-1; unclear D gene. V gave up 3 bases and J gave up 5 bases, with 16 bases separating them. This CDR3 has 15 amino acids. The CDR3 DNA reads as TGTGCCAGCAGTTTTGATTGGGAGGGAAGGACTGAAGCTTTCTTT. Encoded protein: CASSFDWEGRTEAFF.

This clonotype was detected many times. The J gene is TRBJ1-6, the V gene TRBV7-6, with D perhaps matching TRBD1 (5 bases). Germline lookup yields CDR1 SGHVS and CDR2 FNYEAQ. This CDR3 is 16 amino acids long. Between the trimmed V and J ends, which lost 4 bases and 4 bases, there was a span of 14 bases. The CDR3 spells CASSSRGSQYNSPLHF. The CDR3 bases are TGTGCCAGCAGCTCCCGGGGGAGTCAATATAATTCACCCCTCCACTTT.

The CDR3 reads CASSAGTGHQNTGELFF. The CDR3 DNA sequence: TGTGCCAGCAGCGCCGGCACCGGACATCAGAACACCGGGGAGCTGTTTTTT. The V call is TRBV9, the J call TRBJ2-2; TRBD1 is a possible D gene (5 bases). CDR1 and CDR2 from the germline V gene are SGDLS and YYNGEE. CDR3 length equals 17 residues. The ends were cut back, 3 bases at V and 1 base at J, with 16 bases in the middle. Full variable domain (remainder filled in from reference TRBV9 and TRBJ2-2): DSGVTQTPKHLITATGQRVTLRCSPRSGDLSVYWYQQSLDQGLQFLIQYYNGEERAKGNILERFSAQQFPDLHSELNLSSLELGDSALYFCASSAGTGHQNTGELFFGEGSRLTVL.

The rearrangement joins TRBV29-1 to TRBJ1-2, with a tentative D call TRBD1 (5 bases). The germline gives CDR1 SQVTM, CDR2 ANQGSEA. V dropped 4 bases and J dropped 2 bases, with 17 bases sitting between them. The CDR3 runs to 15 residues. The DNA for the CDR3 is TGCAGCGTTGCGCCCCCGGGACGGAGGAACTATGGCTACACCTTC. Its translation is CSVAPPGRRNYGYTF. The entire variable domain, with the rest obtained from reference TRBV29-1 and TRBJ1-2, is as follows: SAVISQKPSRDICQRGTSLTIQCQVDSQVTMMFWYRQQPGQSLTLIATANQGSEATYESGFVIDKFPISRPNLTFSTLTVSNMSPEDSSIYLCSVAPPGRRNYGYTFGSGTRLTVV.

The J gene is TRBJ2-3, the V gene TRBV4-2; 11 bases agree with TRBD2. This CDR3 is 18 amino acids long. Germline CDR1 is LGHNA and CDR2 is YNFKEQ. J was trimmed by 3 bases and V by 4 bases; bases with no gene match: 12. CDR3 coding DNA: TGTGCCAGCAGCCTTGACCCCCTAGCGGGGGGAAGGACAGATACGCAGTATTTT. Its protein product is CASSLDPLAGGRTDTQYF.

This clonotype occurred many times. The chain has TRBV5-1 and TRBJ2-5; D is unresolved. Germline V gene data show CDR1 as SGHRS and CDR2 as YFSETQ. CDR3 length equals 12 residues. V was cut by 4 bases and J by 0 bases, with 4 bases left in between. The CDR3 region has the DNA TGCGCCAGCAGCCGGTACCAAGAGACCCAGTACTTC. Protein sequence: CASSRYQETQYF.

V gene TRBV5-1 combines with J gene TRBJ2-7; 10 nucleotides align to TRBD1. With 2 bases clipped from V and 5 bases from J, the junction kept 10 bases outside the gene matches. This CDR3 spans 16 amino acids. Germline V CDR1 and CDR2: SGHRS, YFSETQ. In DNA form, the CDR3 reads TGCGCCAGCAGCTTAGGCGGGACAGGGGCCGTCGACGAGCAGTACGTC. As protein: CASSLGGTGAVDEQYV.

In its sample, this clonotype was seen a few times. The genes are TRBV12-3 or TRBV12-4 and TRBJ2-4; the match to TRBD2 covers 7 bases. The ends lost 5 bases at V and 3 bases at J; junction bases unmatched: 10. This CDR3 is built from 16 residues. CDR3 in amino acids: CASSPNLGEGKNIQYF. The CDR3 DNA follows: TGTGCCAGCAGTCCCAACCTTGGGGAGGGCAAAAACATTCAGTACTTC.

Note on this clonotype: One end of the junction fails to match germline, which may point to a read error. V and J are TRBV5-4 and TRBJ1-1; 7 nucleotides agree with TRBD1. CDR1 SGHNT and CDR2 YYREEE come from the germline V gene (reference sequence). The CDR3 spans 13 residues. CDR3: CASSLVSGQGVSF. For the CDR3, the DNA is TGTGCCAGCAGCTTGGTATCGGGTCAGGGGGTCAGCTTC.

The chain joins TRBV2 to TRBJ2-5; no reliable D call. Germline V gene data show CDR1 as SNHLY and CDR2 as FYNNEI. Between the trimmed V and J ends, which lost 6 bases and 0 bases, there was a span of 8 bases. The CDR3 has 13 residues. CDR3 in DNA: TGTGCCAGCAGCGCTGGTTACCAAGAGACCCAGTACTTC. Its translation: CASSAGYQETQYF.

This clonotype has a handful of counts. The chain links TRBV5-1 to TRBJ1-3; D not certain. The V and J ends lost 0 bases and 2 bases respectively, with 9 bases between them. Germline V CDR1 and CDR2: SGHRS, YFSETQ. This CDR3 region has 15 residues. CDR3 nucleotides: TGCGCCAGCAGCTTGGCAGGCTCGGCTGGAAACACCATATATTTT. It encodes CASSLAGSAGNTIYF.

This chain links TRBV5-1 with TRBJ1-5; maybe TRBD1 (6 bases). Trimming shortened V by 1 base and J by 4 bases, and 6 bases separated the two germline ends. Germline CDR1 SGHRS, CDR2 YFSETQ. This CDR3 is 13 amino acids long. CDR3 amino acids: CASSLRGNQPQHF. In DNA, the CDR3 is TGCGCCAGCAGCTTGAGGGGGAATCAGCCCCAGCATTTT.

This clonotype was observed a handful of times. V and J are TRBV29-1 and TRBJ1-5; D call uncertain. CDR3 length: 13 residues. Germline V gene data show CDR1 as SQVTM and CDR2 as ANQGSEA. V was pared by 5 bases and J by 3 bases, with 11 bases between. The CDR3 nucleotides read TGCAGCGTTATCCCCGGGATCAATCAGCCCCAGCATTTT. Its translation: CSVIPGINQPQHF.

The chain couples TRBV5-4 to TRBJ1-1; the D is unclear. This CDR3 region has 13 residues. V was cut by 3 bases and J by 7 bases, with 13 bases left in between. Germline V CDR1 and CDR2: SGHNT, YYREEE (reference sequence). The CDR3 DNA reads TGTGCCAGCAGCTCCCTGTGGGCGGATGAAGCTTTCTTT. Protein sequence: CASSSLWADEAFF. The entire variable domain, with the rest obtained from reference TRBV5-4 and TRBJ1-1, is as follows: ETGVTQSPTHLIKTRGQQVTLRCSSQSGHNTVSWYQQALGQGPQFIFQYYREEENGRGNFPPRFSGLQFPNYSSELNVNALELDDSALYLCASSSLWADEAFFGQGTRLTVV.

The J gene is TRBJ1-1, the V gene TRBV11-2; 7 nucleotides align to TRBD1. From germline, CDR1 is SGHAT and CDR2 FQNNGV. This CDR3 comprises 15 residues. V shed 1 base and J 4 bases; nucleotides not matched to a gene: 6. CDR3 sequence (DNA): TGTGCCAGCAGCTTAGTAGGGGGCCGGGGCACTGAAGCTTTCTTT. As protein: CASSLVGGRGTEAFF.

This clonotype was detected only a few times. The V gene is TRBV5-1, the J gene TRBJ2-7; 10 bases fit TRBD1. The CDR3 contains 14 residues. After removal of 0 bases from V and 4 bases from J, the junction contained 1 base not matched to a gene. Germline lookup yields CDR1 SGHRS and CDR2 YFSETQ. CDR3 sequence (DNA): TGCGCCAGCAGCTTGGGGGACAGGGGTTACGAGCAGTACGTC. This translates into CASSLGDRGYEQYV.

The V call is TRBV20-1, the J call TRBJ1-5, with TRBD1 matching 11 bases. Per germline, CDR1 DFQATT and CDR2 SNEGSKA (reference sequence). Germline trimming cut 2 bases from V and 3 bases from J; bases unmatched to any gene: 3. The CDR3 consists of 15 residues. The CDR3 sequence is CSARRTGGNNQPQHF. The CDR3 coding sequence is TGCAGTGCTAGAAGGACAGGGGGCAACAATCAGCCCCAGCATTTT.

This clonotype was picked up one time. The CDR3, as DNA: TGTGCCTGGAGTGGGACTAATAATTCACCCCTCCACTTT. As protein: CAWSGTNNSPLHF. The chain links TRBV30 to TRBJ1-6; no definite D call. The CDR3 extends over 13 amino acids. Germline V gives CDR1 GTSNPN, CDR2 SVGIG (reference sequence). V was shortened by 1 base and J by 5 bases, with 6 bases between the two germline ends.

This clonotype was recorded a few times. The CDR3 DNA is TGTGCCAGCAGTTACCCGGGACTACCTGTCTATACGCAGTATTTT. This codes for CASSYPGLPVYTQYF. The V call is TRBV6-2 or TRBV6-3, the J call TRBJ2-3; 7 nucleotides align to TRBD2. Germline trimming cut 2 bases from V and 7 bases from J; bases unmatched to any gene: 9. This CDR3 contains 15 residues. The germline gives CDR1 MNHEY, CDR2 SVGEGT.

This clonotype occurred a few times. The chain links TRBV3-1 to TRBJ1-1; 7 positions match TRBD1. Unmatched junction bases numbered 8, after V lost 3 bases and J lost 1 base. The germline V gene has CDR1 LGHDT and CDR2 YNNKEL (reference sequence). This CDR3 region has 16 residues. The CDR3 region has the DNA TGTGCCAGCAGCCACGTCACGGGACAGTCGAACACTGAAGCTTTCTTT. Translation: CASSHVTGQSNTEAFF.

The sample holds a few counts of this clonotype. The chain uses TRBV5-4 and TRBJ2-1; 9 nucleotides match TRBD1. This CDR3 region has 15 residues. V dropped 1 base and J dropped 9; count of bases not matched to a gene: 8. The germline gives CDR1 SGHNT, CDR2 YYREEE (reference sequence). This chain's CDR3 is CASSLSGTGYVEQFF. The CDR3 nucleotides read TGTGCCAGCAGCTTGTCCGGGACAGGGTACGTTGAGCAGTTCTTC.

The chain employs TRBV20-1 and TRBJ1-5; TRBD1 is a possible D gene (5 bases). V shed 0 bases and J shed 0 bases, with 12 bases lying between them. Germline lookup yields CDR1 DFQATT and CDR2 SNEGSKA (reference sequence). CDR3 length: 16 amino acids. This chain's CDR3 is CSARDTGGDSNQPQHF. CDR3 DNA sequence: TGCAGTGCTAGAGACACGGGGGGAGATAGCAATCAGCCCCAGCATTTT.

This clonotype was seen a handful of times. The genes are TRBV5-1 and TRBJ1-1; D might be TRBD1 (6 bases). CDR1 is SGHRS, CDR2 YFSETQ, per germline. The CDR3 contains 15 residues. Trimming left V 4 bases short and J 0 bases short, with 13 bases between. CDR3 nucleotide sequence: TGCGCCAGCAGCAAGATGGACAGCATGAACACTGAAGCTTTCTTT. Its translation: CASSKMDSMNTEAFF.

This clonotype was seen ten or more times. The genes are TRBV29-1 and TRBJ2-3; unclear D gene. V lost 4 bases to trimming and J lost 6 bases, with 17 bases between them. Germline V gene sequence: CDR1 SQVTM, CDR2 ANQGSEA. The CDR3 runs to 14 residues. The CDR3 region is CSVVRRKGWDTQYF. In DNA form, the CDR3 reads TGCAGCGTTGTGCGGAGAAAAGGATGGGATACGCAGTATTTT.

The chain has TRBV12-3 or TRBV12-4 and TRBJ2-1, with 9 nucleotides matching TRBD2. With 1 base clipped from V and 7 bases from J, the junction kept 5 bases outside the gene matches. The CDR3 has 15 amino acids. As DNA, the CDR3 is TGTGCCAGCAGTTTAGGCGGGGGGGTGGAGAATGAGCAGTTCTTC. Translating gives CASSLGGGVENEQFF.

This clonotype was observed at least ten times. The DNA of the CDR3 is TGTGCCAGCAGCTTAGGGCTAGCGGGGGGTTTCGAGCAGTACGTC. Protein sequence: CASSLGLAGGFEQYV. The chain employs TRBV11-2 and TRBJ2-7, with TRBD2 matching 11 bases. The V gene's germline CDR1 is SGHAT and CDR2 FQNNGV. The CDR3 is 15 amino acids. The J segment lost 6 bases and the V segment lost 1 base, leaving 5 bases of the junction unmatched.

This clonotype showed up just a few times. The V gene is TRBV27, the J gene TRBJ1-1, with no clear D. The V gene's germline CDR1 is MNHEY and CDR2 SMNVEV (reference sequence). This CDR3 comprises 14 residues. V shed 2 bases and J shed 1 base, with 8 bases lying between them. The CDR3 reads CASSLRVWNTEAFF. CDR3 nucleotide sequence: TGTGCCAGCAGTTTACGGGTTTGGAACACTGAAGCTTTCTTT.

CDR3 protein: CATSGSTASRAFF. CDR3 nucleotides: TGTGCCACCAGTGGTTCTACAGCTTCGCGAGCTTTCTTT. The rearrangement joins TRBV24-1 to TRBJ1-1; no firm D call. Germline CDR1 KGHDR, CDR2 SFDVKD. The CDR3 is 13 amino acids. V shed 5 bases and J shed 10 bases, with 16 bases lying between them.

There are a few counts of this clonotype. V gene TRBV6-6 combines with J gene TRBJ1-1; D may be TRBD1 (5 bases). V lost 6 bases and J lost 2, with 13 bases in between. CDR1 is MNHNY and CDR2 is SVGAGI in the germline V gene (reference sequence). This CDR3 region has 14 residues. CDR3 in amino acids: CASSWGGRNTEAFF. CDR3 sequence (DNA): TGTGCCAGCAGCTGGGGGGGGAGAAACACTGAAGCTTTCTTT.